This T cell receptor beta chain was retrieved from a study of blood T cell repertoires in COVID-19. Study overall: Sources were T cells, B-cell-depleted T cells, or PBMCs; the material itself was cDNA or gDNA.

The germline V gene encodes CDR1 MDHEN and CDR2 SYDVKM. This CDR3 comprises 15 residues. Trimming cost V 4 bases and J 8 bases; bases outside gene matches: 12. Clones were sequenced by immunoSEQ multiplex PCR, and TCRdb holds only the in-frame ones, with some missing. The data show fewer than 120,000 clones, approximately 68% seen once. The J gene is TRBJ1-2, the V gene TRBV28, with 8 bases fitting TRBD1. The clonotype was recovered from a woman in her fifties or sixties with acute or convalescent COVID-19. Sequencing was performed on peripheral blood. DNA of the CDR3: TGTGCCAGCAGTTGGGGGACAGGCGCTATGGGGGGCTACACCTTC. It translates to CASSWGTGAMGGYTF.